These T cell receptor beta chains were read from a single sample in a study of blood T cells in healthy people across ages. MiXCR, run by TCRdb on the 5' RACE reads, gives a single entry per CDR3 protein. The data contain under 1,000,000 distinct CDR3 sequences, about 34% of them singletons. Sequenced input: blood. The receptors stem from a young man in good health. CDR3s include the opening cysteine and the closing phenylalanine or tryptophan. The D gene is left open where the match is weak. Only part of the rows carry a size: once, few, many, or a class if the clone is expanded.

abundance: few
v_gene: TRBV4-1
d_gene: -
j_gene: TRBJ2-3
CDR3nt: TGCGCCAGCAGCCAAGGGTCTGCTAGCACAGATACGCAGTATTTT
CDR3aa: CASSQGSASTDTQYF

abundance: once
v_gene: TRBV2
d_gene: -
j_gene: TRBJ1-3
CDR3nt: TGTGCCAGCAGTGAAGGCAGGGCTGGAAACACCATATATTTT
CDR3aa: CASSEGRAGNTIYF

abundance: -
v_gene: TRBV7-9
d_gene: -
j_gene: TRBJ2-7
CDR3nt: TGTGCCAGCAGTCCTAAGGGGGATCCGACACTGAGGCAGTACTTC
CDR3aa: CASSPKGDPTLRQYF

abundance: -
v_gene: TRBV7-2
d_gene: -
j_gene: TRBJ1-1
CDR3nt: TGTGCCAGCAGCGAGGGGCCAATCGCTGAAGCTTTCTTT
CDR3aa: CASSEGPIAEAFF

abundance: -
v_gene: TRBV12-5
d_gene: TRBD2
j_gene: TRBJ2-5
CDR3nt: TGTGCTAGTGGTGTGGGGACTAGCGGGGAAGAGACCCAGTACTTC
CDR3aa: CASGVGTSGEETQYF

abundance: -
v_gene: TRBV10-3
d_gene: TRBD2
j_gene: TRBJ2-7
CDR3nt: TGTGCCATCAGCAAACCTAGCGGGGGGGCCAATGAGCAGTACTTC
CDR3aa: CAISKPSGGANEQYF

abundance: few
v_gene: TRBV7-2
d_gene: -
j_gene: TRBJ2-5
CDR3nt: TGTGCCAGCAGCTTCGAAAGGGGAAAAGAGACCCAGTACTTC
CDR3aa: CASSFERGKETQYF

abundance: -
v_gene: TRBV14
d_gene: -
j_gene: TRBJ1-1
CDR3nt: TGTGCCAGCAGAAAAACATCGACTAGTCCTGAAGCTTTCTTT
CDR3aa: CASRKTSTSPEAFF

abundance: few
v_gene: TRBV7-2
d_gene: -
j_gene: TRBJ2-5
CDR3nt: TGTGCCAGCAGCTTAGCTTCAGGGGCAGCTGGAGAGACCCAGTACTTC
CDR3aa: CASSLASGAAGETQYF

abundance: once
v_gene: TRBV7-7
d_gene: -
j_gene: TRBJ2-2
CDR3nt: TGTGTTAGCAGCCCAACGCGTACCGGGGAGCTGTTTTTT
CDR3aa: CVSSPTRTGELFF

abundance: -
v_gene: TRBV6-7
d_gene: -
j_gene: TRBJ1-4
CDR3nt: TGTGCCAGCAGTCCCCCTGCGGAGGGTACTAATGAAAAACTGTTTTTT
CDR3aa: CASSPPAEGTNEKLFF

abundance: -
v_gene: TRBV5-6
d_gene: TRBD1
j_gene: TRBJ2-5
CDR3nt: TGTGCCAGTCTCCGGGACAGGGAATTGTGGGCAGGACGGAATGAGCAGTACTTC
CDR3aa: CASLRDRELWAGRNEQYF

abundance: -
v_gene: TRBV7-2
d_gene: TRBD1
j_gene: TRBJ1-1
CDR3nt: TGTGCCAGCAGCATGAGACAGGGGCCTGAAGCTTTCTTT
CDR3aa: CASSMRQGPEAFF

abundance: -
v_gene: TRBV6-2/TRBV6-3
d_gene: TRBD1
j_gene: TRBJ2-3
CDR3nt: TGTGCCAACAGTCCCGGGACAGGGGTTACGCTGACCACCCTAGGAACCGGCACAGATACGCAGTATTTT
CDR3aa: CANSPGTGVTLTTLGTGTDTQYF

abundance: -
v_gene: TRBV12-3/TRBV12-4
d_gene: TRBD1
j_gene: TRBJ2-7
CDR3nt: TGTGCCAGCATACCCCGGGACAGGGTAGATGAGCAGTACTTC
CDR3aa: CASIPRDRVDEQYF

abundance: few
v_gene: TRBV5-1
d_gene: -
j_gene: TRBJ2-3
CDR3nt: TGCGCCAGCAGTCAAAACAGGGCTCTGGGAGATACGCAGTATTTT
CDR3aa: CASSQNRALGDTQYF

abundance: -
v_gene: TRBV4-1
d_gene: TRBD1
j_gene: TRBJ1-4
CDR3nt: TGCGCCAGCAGCCAACACGGGACAGCCCATGAAAAACTGTTTTTT
CDR3aa: CASSQHGTAHEKLFF

abundance: -
v_gene: TRBV29-1
d_gene: -
j_gene: TRBJ1-1
CDR3nt: TGCAGCGTGGCTGAACAGGGTGGCACTGAAGCTTTCTTT
CDR3aa: CSVAEQGGTEAFF

abundance: few
v_gene: TRBV4-1
d_gene: TRBD1
j_gene: TRBJ1-4
CDR3nt: TGCGCCAGCAGCCAAGAGCCGACAGGGGGAAATGAAAAACTGTTTTTT
CDR3aa: CASSQEPTGGNEKLFF

abundance: once
v_gene: TRBV3-1
d_gene: TRBD1
j_gene: TRBJ1-2
CDR3nt: TGTGCCAGCAGCCAAGGGACAGGCCATAACTATGGCTACACCTTC
CDR3aa: CASSQGTGHNYGYTF

abundance: -
v_gene: TRBV4-1
d_gene: TRBD2
j_gene: TRBJ2-2
CDR3nt: TGCGCCAGCAGCCATAGAGATAGCGGGAGAAACACCGGGGAGCTGTTTTTT
CDR3aa: CASSHRDSGRNTGELFF

abundance: -
v_gene: TRBV25-1
d_gene: -
j_gene: TRBJ2-5
CDR3nt: TGTGCCAGCAGTGAATGGGGGACCAGAGACCAACAAGGGACCCAGTACTTC
CDR3aa: CASSEWGTRDQQGTQYF

abundance: -
v_gene: TRBV7-2
d_gene: -
j_gene: TRBJ2-3
CDR3nt: TGTGCCAGCAGCCGGACACTTCGCACAGATACGCAGTATTTT
CDR3aa: CASSRTLRTDTQYF

abundance: -
v_gene: TRBV20-1
d_gene: -
j_gene: TRBJ1-1
CDR3nt: TGCAGTGCTAGTGTGGGGGCAAGGGGTGACACTGAAGCTTTCTTT
CDR3aa: CSASVGARGDTEAFF

abundance: -
v_gene: TRBV7-8
d_gene: TRBD1
j_gene: TRBJ2-1
CDR3nt: TGTGCCAGCAGTGCGGACAGGTACAATGAGCAGTTCTTC
CDR3aa: CASSADRYNEQFF

abundance: -
v_gene: TRBV4-2
d_gene: -
j_gene: TRBJ2-1
CDR3nt: TGTGCCAGCAGCCAAGGGGCGTCAGGGGACAATGAGCAGTTCTTC
CDR3aa: CASSQGASGDNEQFF

abundance: many
v_gene: TRBV21-1
d_gene: -
j_gene: TRBJ2-5
CDR3nt: TGTGCCAGCAGCTTTGACAGGGCCATTAAAGAGACCCAGTACTTC
CDR3aa: CASSFDRAIKETQYF

abundance: few
v_gene: TRBV4-3
d_gene: -
j_gene: TRBJ1-2
CDR3nt: TGCGCCAGCAGCCAAGAAAAGCCACGGCCAGACCTCAACTATGGCTACACCTTC
CDR3aa: CASSQEKPRPDLNYGYTF

abundance: few
v_gene: TRBV4-2
d_gene: -
j_gene: TRBJ2-7
CDR3nt: TGTGCCAGCAGCCAAGATAAGGGCTACGAGCGGTACTTC
CDR3aa: CASSQDKGYERYF

abundance: -
v_gene: TRBV6-2/TRBV6-3
d_gene: -
j_gene: TRBJ1-1
CDR3nt: TGTGCCAGCAGTTACTATATGGCGGAGGCTTTCTTT
CDR3aa: CASSYYMAEAFF

abundance: -
v_gene: TRBV6-5
d_gene: TRBD1
j_gene: TRBJ1-2
CDR3nt: TGTGCCAGCAGTTGCGACACTCCAGGACAGGGGATCGGCTACACCTTC
CDR3aa: CASSCDTPGQGIGYTF

abundance: -
v_gene: TRBV27
d_gene: -
j_gene: TRBJ2-2
CDR3nt: TGTGCCAGCAGTTTTATCGGCGGGGAGCTGTTTTTT
CDR3aa: CASSFIGGELFF

abundance: -
v_gene: TRBV7-3
d_gene: TRBD1
j_gene: TRBJ1-2
CDR3nt: TGTGCCAGCAGCTCTCGACAGGGAGGAGTCTATGGCTACACCTTC
CDR3aa: CASSSRQGGVYGYTF

abundance: few
v_gene: TRBV5-1
d_gene: TRBD1
j_gene: TRBJ2-3
CDR3nt: TGCGCCAGCAGCTTTGGACAGGGAGGAATTCAGGCAGATACGCAGTATTTT
CDR3aa: CASSFGQGGIQADTQYF

abundance: -
v_gene: TRBV4-3
d_gene: -
j_gene: TRBJ2-1
CDR3nt: TGCGCCAGCAGCCAAGTATCCAGGACTGAGCAGTTCTTC
CDR3aa: CASSQVSRTEQFF

abundance: -
v_gene: TRBV11-2
d_gene: -
j_gene: TRBJ2-3
CDR3nt: TGTGCCAGCAGCCCACTTGGACTAAGAGGGGATACGCAGTATTTT
CDR3aa: CASSPLGLRGDTQYF

abundance: -
v_gene: TRBV29-1
d_gene: TRBD1
j_gene: TRBJ2-1
CDR3nt: TGCAGCGTCGTAGGGGGCGATTACAATGAGCAGTTCTTC
CDR3aa: CSVVGGDYNEQFF

abundance: few
v_gene: TRBV7-9
d_gene: TRBD1
j_gene: TRBJ2-6
CDR3nt: TGTGCCAGCAGCTCAAACCCCCGGGACAGCTCTGGGGCCAACGTCCTGACTTTC
CDR3aa: CASSSNPRDSSGANVLTF